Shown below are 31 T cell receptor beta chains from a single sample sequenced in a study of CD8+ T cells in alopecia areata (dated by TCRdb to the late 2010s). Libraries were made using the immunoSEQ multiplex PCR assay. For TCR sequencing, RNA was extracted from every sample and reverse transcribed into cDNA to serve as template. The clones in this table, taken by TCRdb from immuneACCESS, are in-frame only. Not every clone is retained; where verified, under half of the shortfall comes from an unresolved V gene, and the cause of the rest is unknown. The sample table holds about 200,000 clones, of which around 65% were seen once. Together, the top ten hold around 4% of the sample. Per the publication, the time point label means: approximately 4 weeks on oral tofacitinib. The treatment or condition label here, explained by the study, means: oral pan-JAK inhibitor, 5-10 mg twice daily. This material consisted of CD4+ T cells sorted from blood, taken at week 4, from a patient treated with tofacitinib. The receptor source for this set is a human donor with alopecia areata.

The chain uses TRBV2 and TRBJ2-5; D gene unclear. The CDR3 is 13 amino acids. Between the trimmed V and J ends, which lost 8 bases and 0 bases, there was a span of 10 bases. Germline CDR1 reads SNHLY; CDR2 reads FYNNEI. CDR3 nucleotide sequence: TGTGCCAGCGGAACGAATCACCAAGAGACCCAGTACTTC. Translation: CASGTNHQETQYF. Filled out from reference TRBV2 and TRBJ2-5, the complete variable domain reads EPEVTQTPSHQVTQMGQEVILRCVPISNHLYFYWYRQILGQKVEFLVSFYNNEISEKSEIFDDQFSVERPDGSNFTLKIRSTKLEDSAMYFCASGTNHQETQYFGPGTRLLVL.

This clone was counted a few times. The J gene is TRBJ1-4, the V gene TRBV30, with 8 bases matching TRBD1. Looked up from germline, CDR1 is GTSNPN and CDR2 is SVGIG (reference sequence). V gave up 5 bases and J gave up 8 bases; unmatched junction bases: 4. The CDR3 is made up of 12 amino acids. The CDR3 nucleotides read TGTGCCTGGCGCAGGGGGCGCGAAAAACTGTTTTTT. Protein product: CAWRRGREKLFF.

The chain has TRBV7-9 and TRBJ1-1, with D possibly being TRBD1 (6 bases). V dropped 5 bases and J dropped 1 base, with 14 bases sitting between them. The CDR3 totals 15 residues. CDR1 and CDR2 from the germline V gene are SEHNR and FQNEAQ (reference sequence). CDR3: CASSPRETGNTEAFF. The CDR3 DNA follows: TGTGCCAGCAGCCCCCGGGAGACAGGGAACACTGAAGCTTTCTTT. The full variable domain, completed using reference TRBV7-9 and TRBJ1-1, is DTGVSQNPRHKITKRGQNVTFRCDPISEHNRLYWYRQTLGQGPEFLTYFQNEAQLEKSRLLSDRFSAERPKGSFSTLEIQRTEQGDSAMYLCASSPRETGNTEAFFGQGTRLTVV.

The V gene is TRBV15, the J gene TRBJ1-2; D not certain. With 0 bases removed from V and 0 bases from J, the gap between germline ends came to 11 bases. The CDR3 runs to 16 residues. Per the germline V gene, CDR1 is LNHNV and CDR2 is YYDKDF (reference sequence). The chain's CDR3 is CATSRDLNPSNYGYTF. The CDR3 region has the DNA TGTGCCACCAGCAGAGATCTAAACCCCTCTAACTATGGCTACACCTTC.

CDR3 amino acids: CASSLAAVRGAFF. In DNA form, the CDR3 reads TGTGCCAGCAGCTTAGCTGCGGTGAGAGGAGCTTTCTTT. V usage is TRBV7-9 and J usage is TRBJ1-1; D unresolved. CDR3 length equals 13 residues. CDR1 SEHNR and CDR2 FQNEAQ come from the germline V gene (reference sequence). The germline V and J ends were trimmed by 0 bases and 10 bases, with 12 bases remaining between them.

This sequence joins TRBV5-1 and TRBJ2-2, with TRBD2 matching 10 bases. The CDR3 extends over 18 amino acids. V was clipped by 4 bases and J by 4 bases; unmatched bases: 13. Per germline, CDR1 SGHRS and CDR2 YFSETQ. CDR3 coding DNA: TGCGCCAGCAGCCTAGTGATCCTAGCGGGGGATCCCACCGGGGAGCTGTTTTTT. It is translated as CASSLVILAGDPTGELFF.

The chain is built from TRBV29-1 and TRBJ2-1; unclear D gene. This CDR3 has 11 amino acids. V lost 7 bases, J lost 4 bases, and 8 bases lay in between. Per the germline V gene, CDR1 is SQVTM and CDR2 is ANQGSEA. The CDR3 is CSDYGYNEQFF. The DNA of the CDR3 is TGCAGCGACTATGGTTACAATGAGCAGTTCTTC.

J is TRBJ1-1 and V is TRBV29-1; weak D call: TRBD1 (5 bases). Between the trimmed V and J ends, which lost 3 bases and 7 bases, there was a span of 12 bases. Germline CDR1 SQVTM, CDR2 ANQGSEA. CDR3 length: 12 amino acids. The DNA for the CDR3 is TGCAGCGTTGATGGGGGGATCGTTGAAGCTTTCTTT. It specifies CSVDGGIVEAFF.

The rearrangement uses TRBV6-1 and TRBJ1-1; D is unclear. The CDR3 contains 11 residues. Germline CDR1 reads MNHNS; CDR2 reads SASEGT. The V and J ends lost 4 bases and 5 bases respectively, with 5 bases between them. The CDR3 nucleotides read TGTGCCAGCAGTGCGGGGACTGAAGCTTTCTTT. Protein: CASSAGTEAFF.

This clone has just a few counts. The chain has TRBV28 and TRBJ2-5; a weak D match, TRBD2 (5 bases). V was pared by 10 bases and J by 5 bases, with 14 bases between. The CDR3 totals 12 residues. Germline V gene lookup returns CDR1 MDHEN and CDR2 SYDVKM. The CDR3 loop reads CATLDWAETQYF. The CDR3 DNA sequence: TGTGCCACCCTGGACTGGGCCGAGACCCAGTACTTC.

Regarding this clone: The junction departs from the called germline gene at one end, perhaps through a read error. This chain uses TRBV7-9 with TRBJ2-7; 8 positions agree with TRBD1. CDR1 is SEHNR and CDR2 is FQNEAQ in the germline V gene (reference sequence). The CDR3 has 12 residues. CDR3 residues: CASSFSRGPPNF. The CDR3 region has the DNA TGTGCCAGCAGCTTTAGCAGGGGGCCCCCAAACTTC.

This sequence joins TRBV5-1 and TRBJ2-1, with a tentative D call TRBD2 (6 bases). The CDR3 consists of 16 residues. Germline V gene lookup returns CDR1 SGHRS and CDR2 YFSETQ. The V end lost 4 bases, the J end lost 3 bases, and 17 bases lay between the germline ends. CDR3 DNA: TGCGCCAGCAGCGGTAGCGGAGATCTCCTCTACAATGAGCAGTTCTTC. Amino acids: CASSGSGDLLYNEQFF.

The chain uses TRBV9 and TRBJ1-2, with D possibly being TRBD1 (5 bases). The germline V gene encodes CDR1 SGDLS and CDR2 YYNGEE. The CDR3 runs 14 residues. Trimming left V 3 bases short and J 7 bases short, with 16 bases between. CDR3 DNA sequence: TGTGCCAGCAGCGCCGGGACCAACGAGGGTGGCTACACCTTC. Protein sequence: CASSAGTNEGGYTF.

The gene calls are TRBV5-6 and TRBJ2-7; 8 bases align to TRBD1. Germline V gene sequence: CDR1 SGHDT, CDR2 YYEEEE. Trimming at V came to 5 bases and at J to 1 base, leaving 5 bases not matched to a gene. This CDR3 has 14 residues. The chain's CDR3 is CASRAGTGSYEQYF. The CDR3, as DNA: TGTGCCAGCAGGGCCGGGACAGGATCCTACGAGCAGTACTTC.

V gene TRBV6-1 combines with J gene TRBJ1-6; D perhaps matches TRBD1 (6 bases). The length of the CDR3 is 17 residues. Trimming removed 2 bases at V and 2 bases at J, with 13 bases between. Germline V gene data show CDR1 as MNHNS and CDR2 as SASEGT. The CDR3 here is CASSEPRTAPYNSPLHF. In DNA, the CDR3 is TGTGCCAGCAGTGAACCGAGGACAGCACCCTATAATTCACCCCTCCACTTT.

CDR3 DNA sequence: TGTGCCAGCAGCTCGATCGTTCTGCTCCCAGAAGCTTTCTTT. Encoded protein: CASSSIVLLPEAFF. The chain employs TRBV11-2 and TRBJ1-1; the D is unclear. V lost 4 bases and J lost 8, with 17 bases in between. Per germline, CDR1 SGHAT and CDR2 FQNNGV. The CDR3 covers 14 residues.

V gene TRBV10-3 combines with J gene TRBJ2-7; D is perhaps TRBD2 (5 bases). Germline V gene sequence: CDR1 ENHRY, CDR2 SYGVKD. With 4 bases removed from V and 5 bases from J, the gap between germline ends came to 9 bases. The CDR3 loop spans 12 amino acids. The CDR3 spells CAISGRADEQYF. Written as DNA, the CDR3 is TGTGCCATCAGTGGGCGGGCGGACGAGCAGTACTTC.

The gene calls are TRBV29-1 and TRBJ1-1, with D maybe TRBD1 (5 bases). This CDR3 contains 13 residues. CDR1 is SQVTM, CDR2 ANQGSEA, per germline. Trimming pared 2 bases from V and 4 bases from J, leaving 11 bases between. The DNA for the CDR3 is TGCAGCGTTGAACCAGGGTTGGCCACTGAAGCTTTCTTT. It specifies CSVEPGLATEAFF.

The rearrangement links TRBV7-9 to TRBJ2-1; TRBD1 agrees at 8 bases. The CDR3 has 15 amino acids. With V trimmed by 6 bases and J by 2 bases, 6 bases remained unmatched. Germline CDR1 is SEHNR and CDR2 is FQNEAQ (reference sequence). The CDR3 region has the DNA TGTGCCAGCAGACTTGGACAGGGTGCCTACAATGAGCAGTTCTTC. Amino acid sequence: CASRLGQGAYNEQFF.

CDR3 sequence: CASSPGTTLGDTQYF. CDR3 nucleotides: TGTGCCAGCAGCCCCGGGACTACCCTAGGGGATACGCAGTATTTT. V is TRBV7-9 and J is TRBJ2-3, with 7 bases identical to TRBD2. CDR3 size: 15 residues. Germline V CDR1 and CDR2: SEHNR, FQNEAQ (reference sequence). V trimming: 5 bases; J trimming: 6 bases; junction bases outside the gene matches: 11.

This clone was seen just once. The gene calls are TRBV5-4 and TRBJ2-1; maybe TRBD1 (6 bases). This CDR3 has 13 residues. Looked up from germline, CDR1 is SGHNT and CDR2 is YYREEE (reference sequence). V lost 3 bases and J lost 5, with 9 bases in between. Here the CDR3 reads CASSYDRNNEQFF. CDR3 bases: TGTGCCAGCAGCTATGACAGGAACAATGAGCAGTTCTTC.

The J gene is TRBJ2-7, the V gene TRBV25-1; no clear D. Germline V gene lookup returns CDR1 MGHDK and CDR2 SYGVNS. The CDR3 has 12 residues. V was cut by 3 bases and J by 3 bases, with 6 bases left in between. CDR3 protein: CASSEGGYEQYF. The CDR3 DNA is TGTGCCAGCAGTGAGGGCGGCTACGAGCAGTACTTC.

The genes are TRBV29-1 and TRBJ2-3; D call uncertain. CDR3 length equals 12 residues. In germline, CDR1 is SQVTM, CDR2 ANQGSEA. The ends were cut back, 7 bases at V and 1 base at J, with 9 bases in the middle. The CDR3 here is CSAQDGTDTQYF. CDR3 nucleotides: TGCAGCGCTCAGGACGGCACAGATACGCAGTATTTT.

The CDR3 sequence is CASSPLAGGGSYEQYF. The CDR3 DNA follows: TGTGCCAGCAGCCCCCTTGCGGGGGGGGGATCCTACGAGCAGTACTTC. The chain links TRBV27 to TRBJ2-7; 9 nucleotides align to TRBD2. Trimming took 6 bases from V and 1 from J; bases not matched to a gene: 10. This CDR3 is built from 16 residues. Germline V gene lookup returns CDR1 MNHEY and CDR2 SMNVEV (reference sequence).

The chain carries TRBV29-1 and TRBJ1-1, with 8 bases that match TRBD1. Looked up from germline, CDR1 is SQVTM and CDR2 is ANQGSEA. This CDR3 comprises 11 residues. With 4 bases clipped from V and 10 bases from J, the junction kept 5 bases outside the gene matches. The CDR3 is CSVGQGFAAFF. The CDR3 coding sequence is TGCAGCGTTGGACAGGGGTTTGCAGCTTTCTTT.

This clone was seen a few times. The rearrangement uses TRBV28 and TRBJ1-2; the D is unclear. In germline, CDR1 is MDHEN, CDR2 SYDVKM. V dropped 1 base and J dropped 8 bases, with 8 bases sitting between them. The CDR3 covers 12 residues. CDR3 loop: CASSLSGPGYTF. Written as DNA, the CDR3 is TGTGCCAGCAGTTTATCCGGCCCCGGCTACACCTTC.

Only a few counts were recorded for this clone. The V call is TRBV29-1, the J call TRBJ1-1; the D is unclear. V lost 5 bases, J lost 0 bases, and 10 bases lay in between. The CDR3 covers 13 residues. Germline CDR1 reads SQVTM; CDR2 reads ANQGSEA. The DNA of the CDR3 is TGCAGCGTTCAGGCAGTATTGAACACTGAAGCTTTCTTT. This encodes CSVQAVLNTEAFF.

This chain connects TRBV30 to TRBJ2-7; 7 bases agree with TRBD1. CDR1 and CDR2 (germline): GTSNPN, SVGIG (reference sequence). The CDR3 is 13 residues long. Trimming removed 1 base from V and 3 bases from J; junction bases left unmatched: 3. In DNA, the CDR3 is TGTGCCTGGAGTGGGGACAGAGGCTACGAGCAGTACTTC. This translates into CAWSGDRGYEQYF.

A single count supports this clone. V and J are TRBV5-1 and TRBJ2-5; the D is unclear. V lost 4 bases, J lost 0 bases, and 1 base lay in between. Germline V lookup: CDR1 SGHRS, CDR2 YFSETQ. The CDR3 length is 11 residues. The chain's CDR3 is CASSDQETQYF. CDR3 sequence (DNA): TGCGCCAGCAGCGACCAAGAGACCCAGTACTTC.

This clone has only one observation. The CDR3 reads CAWRGMPTDTQYF. In DNA form, the CDR3 reads TGTGCCTGGAGGGGGATGCCCACAGATACGCAGTATTTT. The rearrangement links TRBV30 to TRBJ2-3, with D unclear. Germline V gene sequence: CDR1 GTSNPN, CDR2 SVGIG (reference sequence). V lost 3 bases and J 2 bases, leaving 9 bases between the germline ends. The CDR3 spans 13 residues.

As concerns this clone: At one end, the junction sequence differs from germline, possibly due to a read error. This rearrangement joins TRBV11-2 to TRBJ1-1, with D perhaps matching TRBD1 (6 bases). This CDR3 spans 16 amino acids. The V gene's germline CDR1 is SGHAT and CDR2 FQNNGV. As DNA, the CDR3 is TGTGCCAGCAGTTTAGGACAGACCGTCGGGAACACTGAAGCTTTCTTT. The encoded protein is CASSLGQTVGNTEAFF.